The 24 T cell receptor beta chains given below trace back to one sample, sequenced in a study of cytomegalovirus exposure and HLA in healthy donors. 60 Vbeta and 13 Jbeta primers were used in PCR. Assay used: immunoSEQ multiplex PCR; TCRdb lists only in-frame clones, some missing. Of about 160,000 clones listed, 75% to 80% were seen once; the top ten hold just over 3%. Sequencing was done on a sample of PBMCs. The source of these receptors is a woman aged 40 to 50 in good health and CMV-seronegative.

The chain has TRBV7-6 and TRBJ2-3; D remains ambiguous. This CDR3 has 14 amino acids. Trimming shortened V by 5 bases and J by 0 bases, and 9 bases separated the two germline ends. Germline CDR1 is SGHVS and CDR2 is FNYEAQ. The CDR3 loop reads CASSAAESTDTQYF. As DNA, the CDR3 is TGTGCCAGCAGCGCCGCGGAAAGCACAGATACGCAGTATTTT.

The chain recombines TRBV5-1 with TRBJ1-2; 7 bases are shared with TRBD1. Germline V gene lookup returns CDR1 SGHRS and CDR2 YFSETQ. The CDR3 has 14 residues. V trimming: 7 bases; J trimming: 7 bases; junction bases outside the gene matches: 13. The CDR3 here is CASDSGRDRGGYTF. The CDR3 DNA follows: TGCGCCAGCGATAGTGGCCGGGACAGAGGTGGCTACACCTTC.

This clone appeared a few times. This chain joins TRBV27 and TRBJ2-6; D perhaps matches TRBD1 (6 bases). The V end was cut by 4 bases, the J end by 0 bases, with 28 bases between. CDR1 is MNHEY and CDR2 is SMNVEV in the germline V gene (reference sequence). CDR3 length: 22 residues. CDR3 sequence reads: CASSSTFRGTIKQSSGANVLTF. The CDR3 DNA reads as TGTGCCAGCAGTTCCACCTTCAGGGGAACTATCAAACAAAGCTCTGGGGCCAACGTCCTGACTTTC.

The rearrangement uses TRBV7-6 and TRBJ2-1, with D maybe TRBD2 (6 bases). This CDR3 region has 15 residues. CDR1 and CDR2 from the germline V gene are SGHVS and FNYEAQ. Trimming removed 2 bases from V and 1 base from J, with 9 bases in between. The chain's CDR3 is CASSLMAGSYNEQFF. CDR3 nucleotide sequence: TGTGCCAGCAGCTTAATGGCGGGATCCTACAATGAGCAGTTCTTC.

The table lists this clone with a few counts. The gene calls are TRBV7-9 and TRBJ1-1; tentative D call: TRBD1 (6 bases). V was trimmed by 1 base and J by 2 bases, leaving 8 bases between them. Germline V gene lookup returns CDR1 SEHNR and CDR2 FQNEAQ (reference sequence). There are 14 residues in the CDR3. The CDR3 protein is CASSLGGGNTEAFF. The CDR3 nucleotides are TGTGCCAGCAGCTTAGGGGGGGGCAACACTGAAGCTTTCTTT.

This clone was observed a single time. The chain joins TRBV7-6 to TRBJ1-4; D possibly corresponds to TRBD1 (6 bases). V was trimmed by 5 bases and J by 3 bases, leaving 16 bases between them. CDR1 SGHVS and CDR2 FNYEAQ come from the germline V gene. The CDR3 contains 16 residues. CDR3 region: CASSPLGQPSNEKLFF. For the CDR3, the DNA is TGTGCCAGCAGCCCTCTTGGACAGCCTTCTAATGAAAAACTGTTTTTT.

The V and J genes are TRBV2 and TRBJ2-5, with 10 bases fitting TRBD1. This CDR3 contains 14 residues. With 6 bases clipped from V and 5 bases from J, the junction kept 6 bases outside the gene matches. Germline V gene sequence: CDR1 SNHLY, CDR2 FYNNEI. CDR3 region: CASRRTGGPETQYF. The CDR3 bases are TGTGCCAGCAGGAGGACAGGGGGACCTGAGACCCAGTACTTC.

This clone was found a few times. CDR3 DNA: TGTGCCACCAGCAAGGACAGGGGATCGGGCTATGGCTACACCTTC. It yields the protein CATSKDRGSGYGYTF. The chain links TRBV15 to TRBJ1-2; 9 positions agree with TRBD1. Germline CDR1 is LNHNV and CDR2 is YYDKDF (reference sequence). With V trimmed by 4 bases and J by 4 bases, 7 bases remained unmatched. The CDR3 loop spans 15 amino acids. The variable domain in full, with the rest retrieved from reference TRBV15 and TRBJ1-2, is DAMVIQNPRYQVTQFGKPVTLSCSQTLNHNVMYWYQQKSSQAPKLLFHYYDKDFNNEADTPDNFQSRRPNTSFCFLDIRSPGLGDTAMYLCATSKDRGSGYGYTFGSGTRLTVV.

The rearrangement uses TRBV6-5 and TRBJ1-1; 12 nucleotides match TRBD1. Trimming cost V 4 bases and J 9 bases; bases outside gene matches: 6. CDR1 is MNHEY and CDR2 is SVGAGI in the germline V gene. The CDR3 consists of 14 residues. The CDR3 protein is CASSSLGTGGKAFF. The CDR3 DNA sequence: TGTGCCAGCAGTTCCCTCGGGACAGGGGGCAAAGCTTTCTTT.

The chain carries TRBV15 and TRBJ1-3; TRBD1 matches at 8 bases. V shed 2 bases and J 7 bases; nucleotides not matched to a gene: 7. CDR1 LNHNV and CDR2 YYDKDF come from the germline V gene (reference sequence). The length of the CDR3 is 15 residues. The CDR3 protein is CATSRRTGQLNTIYF. The CDR3, as DNA: TGTGCCACCAGCAGACGGACAGGGCAACTCAACACCATATATTTT.

The chain joins TRBV7-9 to TRBJ2-7, with TRBD1 as a possible D gene (5 bases). Trimming left V 1 base short and J 0 bases short, with 10 bases between. This CDR3 is built from 15 residues. Germline V gene sequence: CDR1 SEHNR, CDR2 FQNEAQ (reference sequence). DNA of the CDR3: TGTGCCAGCAGCTTAGGACAGATGAGCTCCTACGAGCAGTACTTC. Amino acids: CASSLGQMSSYEQYF.

In DNA, the CDR3 is TGCGCCAGCAGTGACCCAGGGGGGACTGAAGCTTTCTTT. The encoded protein is CASSDPGGTEAFF. The gene calls are TRBV10-2 and TRBJ1-1; 7 bases line up with TRBD1. Germline loops: CDR1 WSHSY, CDR2 SAAADI. The CDR3 loop spans 13 amino acids. V was pared by 3 bases and J by 5 bases, with 3 bases of the junction left unmatched.

The chain recombines TRBV27 with TRBJ2-1; 8 bases fit TRBD1. CDR3 size: 14 residues. V dropped 5 bases and J dropped 5; count of bases not matched to a gene: 5. Germline loops: CDR1 MNHEY, CDR2 SMNVEV (reference sequence). CDR3 nucleotides: TGTGCCAGCAGTACCCGACAGGGGAACAATGAGCAGTTCTTC. This sequence encodes CASSTRQGNNEQFF.

The chain joins TRBV5-1 to TRBJ2-5; TRBD2 might be the D (6 bases). Trimming took off 7 bases at V and 5 bases at J, with 21 bases between the two ends. The CDR3 length is 15 residues. The V gene's germline CDR1 is SGHRS and CDR2 YFSETQ. This chain's CDR3 is CASFGGTGARETQYF. The CDR3 bases are TGCGCCAGCTTCGGAGGGACTGGTGCGCGGGAGACCCAGTACTTC. The entire variable domain, with the rest obtained from reference TRBV5-1 and TRBJ2-5, is as follows: KAGVTQTPRYLIKTRGQQVTLSCSPISGHRSVSWYQQTPGQGLQFLFEYFSETQRNKGNFPGRFSGRQFSNSRSEMNVSTLELGDSALYLCASFGGTGARETQYFGPGTRLLVL.

Here the CDR3 reads CASSDPGTVGSPLHF. DNA for the CDR3: TGCGCCAGCAGCGATCCCGGGACAGTGGGGTCACCCCTCCACTTT. V is TRBV5-1 and J is TRBJ1-6, with 7 bases lining up with TRBD1. J gave up 10 bases and V 4 bases, and 11 bases lay outside the gene matches. This CDR3 spans 15 amino acids. Germline V CDR1 and CDR2: SGHRS, YFSETQ.

V usage is TRBV2 and J usage is TRBJ2-1; 8 bases are a match to TRBD2. Per the germline V gene, CDR1 is SNHLY and CDR2 is FYNNEI. The trim removed 4 bases at V and 3 bases at J, leaving 5 bases unmatched. The CDR3 is 15 residues long. Here the CDR3 reads CASSGGSGDYNEQFF. CDR3 nucleotides: TGTGCCAGCAGTGGAGGTAGCGGGGACTACAATGAGCAGTTCTTC. Complete variable domain (other parts from reference TRBV2 and TRBJ2-1): EPEVTQTPSHQVTQMGQEVILRCVPISNHLYFYWYRQILGQKVEFLVSFYNNEISEKSEIFDDQFSVERPDGSNFTLKIRSTKLEDSAMYFCASSGGSGDYNEQFFGPGTRLTVL.

V gene TRBV28 combines with J gene TRBJ1-2, with 7 positions matching TRBD1. This CDR3 spans 16 amino acids. Germline CDR1 MDHEN, CDR2 SYDVKM. With 2 bases clipped from V and 4 bases from J, the junction kept 10 bases outside the gene matches. CDR3 in DNA: TGTGCCAGCAGTTTAGCCTATTCCGACAGGGCCTATGGCTACACCTTC. It yields the protein CASSLAYSDRAYGYTF.

J is TRBJ2-1 and V is TRBV28, with 8 bases aligning to TRBD1. Trimming removed 2 bases from V and 6 bases from J; junction bases left unmatched: 9. Germline assignment: CDR1 MDHEN and CDR2 SYDVKM. There are 16 residues in the CDR3. The CDR3 sequence: CASSLGGTGPRNEQFF. For the CDR3, the DNA is TGTGCCAGCAGTTTAGGGGGGACAGGCCCGCGCAATGAGCAGTTCTTC.

This clone was seen only a few times. The V and J genes are TRBV10-1 and TRBJ2-7, with 8 bases identical to TRBD1. The CDR3 covers 13 residues. Trimming removed 4 bases from V and 5 bases from J; junction bases left unmatched: 4. Germline V gene lookup returns CDR1 WNHNN and CDR2 SYGVQD (reference sequence). In DNA, the CDR3 is TGCGCCAGCAGTGTACAGGGGGGTCACGAGCAGTACTTC. It is translated as CASSVQGGHEQYF.

The V gene is TRBV11-2, the J gene TRBJ1-1; 9 nucleotides align to TRBD1. After removal of 5 bases from V and 5 bases from J, the junction contained 3 bases not matched to a gene. Germline values: CDR1 SGHAT, CDR2 FQNNGV. CDR3 length equals 13 residues. The CDR3: CASSPTGGTEAFF. In DNA, the CDR3 is TGTGCCAGCAGCCCGACAGGGGGGACTGAAGCTTTCTTT.

In its sample, this clone was seen a few times. This chain connects TRBV7-9 to TRBJ1-1; D call uncertain. V was cut by 1 base and J by 6 bases, with 9 bases left in between. The CDR3 sequence is 13 residues long. CDR1 and CDR2 from the germline V gene are SEHNR and FQNEAQ (reference sequence). The CDR3 here is CASSLDGVPEAFF. The CDR3 DNA reads as TGTGCCAGCAGCTTAGACGGGGTACCTGAAGCTTTCTTT.

The chain uses TRBV6-1 and TRBJ1-1, with a weak D call TRBD1 (5 bases). Germline CDR1 MNHNS, CDR2 SASEGT. The length of the CDR3 is 13 residues. The V end lost 6 bases, the J end lost 1 base, and 9 bases lay between the germline ends. This CDR3 reads CASRETANTEAFF. CDR3 sequence (DNA): TGTGCCAGCAGAGAGACAGCGAACACTGAAGCTTTCTTT.

The CDR3 sequence is CASRIRQGDAEAFF. The CDR3 bases are TGCGCCAGCAGGATCAGACAGGGGGATGCTGAAGCTTTCTTT. V gene TRBV5-1 combines with J gene TRBJ1-1, with 9 bases aligning to TRBD1. The germline gives CDR1 SGHRS, CDR2 YFSETQ. The CDR3 spans 14 residues. Germline trimming cut 5 bases from V and 6 bases from J; bases unmatched to any gene: 8.

In its sample, this clone was seen once. The CDR3 bases are TGCGCCAGCAGTGAGTCAGCCACCTTCTCCTATAATTCACCCCTCCACTTT. Amino acids: CASSESATFSYNSPLHF. The rearrangement uses TRBV10-2 and TRBJ1-6, with unresolved D. With 0 bases removed from V and 0 bases from J, the gap between germline ends came to 9 bases. Germline loops: CDR1 WSHSY, CDR2 SAAADI. This CDR3 contains 17 residues.